A single sample gave rise to the 8 T cell receptor beta chains below, sequenced in a study of blood T cell repertoires in COVID-19. Assay used: immunoSEQ multiplex PCR; TCRdb lists only in-frame clones, some missing. Altogether roughly 160,000 clones are present, roughly 88% being singletons, with the ten largest covering about 6.9%. The source material was peripheral blood. The source of these receptors is a man older than 75 with COVID-19, enrolled during active disease.

The chain has TRBV5-1 and TRBJ1-5; 11 bases map to TRBD1. Germline CDR1 is SGHRS and CDR2 is YFSETQ. Trimming at V came to 0 bases and at J to 5 bases, leaving 1 base not matched to a gene. The CDR3 is made up of 15 amino acids. The chain's CDR3 is CASSLGTGGDQPQHF. The DNA of the CDR3 is TGCGCCAGCAGCTTGGGGACAGGGGGCGATCAGCCCCAGCATTTT.

This clone was picked up one time. This sequence joins TRBV7-3 and TRBJ1-1, with 7 bases identical to TRBD1. V lost 5 bases to trimming and J lost 3 bases; unmatched junction nucleotides: 3. CDR3 size: 13 residues. Germline V lookup: CDR1 SGHTA, CDR2 FQGTGA. The CDR3 region has the DNA TGTGCCAGCAGCCCTACAGGGGACACTGAAGCTTTCTTT. It is translated as CASSPTGDTEAFF.

This chain links TRBV4-1 with TRBJ1-5, with D maybe TRBD1 (6 bases). The CDR3 totals 16 residues. V shed 4 bases and J shed 3 bases, with 16 bases lying between them. From germline, CDR1 is MGHRA and CDR2 YSYEKL. CDR3 sequence reads: CASSPRGGAINQPQHF. CDR3 sequence (DNA): TGCGCCAGCAGCCCCCGGGGGGGGGCTATCAATCAGCCCCAGCATTTT.

The rearrangement joins TRBV7-2 to TRBJ2-5; 7 bases align to TRBD1. This CDR3 has 13 amino acids. The germline V gene has CDR1 SGHTA and CDR2 FQGNSA. V gave up 5 bases and J gave up 4 bases; unmatched junction bases: 4. This CDR3 is CASSPNRGETQYF. CDR3 coding DNA: TGTGCCAGCAGCCCTAACAGGGGAGAGACCCAGTACTTC.

The CDR3 DNA follows: TGTGCCAGCAGCCCCCGCCGCACCGGGGGCTACGAGCAGTACTTC. Its protein product is CASSPRRTGGYEQYF. The chain carries TRBV5-6 and TRBJ2-7; TRBD2 is a possible D gene (6 bases). Looked up from germline, CDR1 is SGHDT and CDR2 is YYEEEE. This CDR3 is 15 amino acids long. Between the trimmed V and J ends, which lost 4 bases and 3 bases, there was a span of 17 bases.

V usage is TRBV6-6 and J usage is TRBJ1-1, with D perhaps TRBD1 (5 bases). This CDR3 contains 13 residues. Deletions cut 7 bases from V and 1 base from J, with 10 bases between. Per the germline V gene, CDR1 is MNHNY and CDR2 is SVGAGI (reference sequence). The DNA for the CDR3 is TGTGCCAGCATCTCGGGGGAGAACACTGAAGCTTTCTTT. It is translated as CASISGENTEAFF.

The chain links TRBV6-6 to TRBJ1-2; 8 bases are shared with TRBD1. Per germline, CDR1 MNHNY and CDR2 SVGAGI (reference sequence). The CDR3 is made up of 16 amino acids. V shed 8 bases and J 2 bases; nucleotides not matched to a gene: 13. CDR3 protein: CASGIRTGSANYGYTF. The DNA of the CDR3 is TGTGCCAGCGGGATTCGGACAGGGTCGGCAAACTATGGCTACACCTTC.

The chain links TRBV25-1 to TRBJ1-2; 8 nucleotides match TRBD1. Germline CDR1 is MGHDK and CDR2 is SYGVNS. This CDR3 spans 14 amino acids. V gave up 3 bases and J gave up 7 bases; unmatched junction bases: 7. CDR3 nucleotides: TGTGCCAGCAGTGATTACAGGGGGAAGGTTGGCTACACCTTC. Encoded protein: CASSDYRGKVGYTF.